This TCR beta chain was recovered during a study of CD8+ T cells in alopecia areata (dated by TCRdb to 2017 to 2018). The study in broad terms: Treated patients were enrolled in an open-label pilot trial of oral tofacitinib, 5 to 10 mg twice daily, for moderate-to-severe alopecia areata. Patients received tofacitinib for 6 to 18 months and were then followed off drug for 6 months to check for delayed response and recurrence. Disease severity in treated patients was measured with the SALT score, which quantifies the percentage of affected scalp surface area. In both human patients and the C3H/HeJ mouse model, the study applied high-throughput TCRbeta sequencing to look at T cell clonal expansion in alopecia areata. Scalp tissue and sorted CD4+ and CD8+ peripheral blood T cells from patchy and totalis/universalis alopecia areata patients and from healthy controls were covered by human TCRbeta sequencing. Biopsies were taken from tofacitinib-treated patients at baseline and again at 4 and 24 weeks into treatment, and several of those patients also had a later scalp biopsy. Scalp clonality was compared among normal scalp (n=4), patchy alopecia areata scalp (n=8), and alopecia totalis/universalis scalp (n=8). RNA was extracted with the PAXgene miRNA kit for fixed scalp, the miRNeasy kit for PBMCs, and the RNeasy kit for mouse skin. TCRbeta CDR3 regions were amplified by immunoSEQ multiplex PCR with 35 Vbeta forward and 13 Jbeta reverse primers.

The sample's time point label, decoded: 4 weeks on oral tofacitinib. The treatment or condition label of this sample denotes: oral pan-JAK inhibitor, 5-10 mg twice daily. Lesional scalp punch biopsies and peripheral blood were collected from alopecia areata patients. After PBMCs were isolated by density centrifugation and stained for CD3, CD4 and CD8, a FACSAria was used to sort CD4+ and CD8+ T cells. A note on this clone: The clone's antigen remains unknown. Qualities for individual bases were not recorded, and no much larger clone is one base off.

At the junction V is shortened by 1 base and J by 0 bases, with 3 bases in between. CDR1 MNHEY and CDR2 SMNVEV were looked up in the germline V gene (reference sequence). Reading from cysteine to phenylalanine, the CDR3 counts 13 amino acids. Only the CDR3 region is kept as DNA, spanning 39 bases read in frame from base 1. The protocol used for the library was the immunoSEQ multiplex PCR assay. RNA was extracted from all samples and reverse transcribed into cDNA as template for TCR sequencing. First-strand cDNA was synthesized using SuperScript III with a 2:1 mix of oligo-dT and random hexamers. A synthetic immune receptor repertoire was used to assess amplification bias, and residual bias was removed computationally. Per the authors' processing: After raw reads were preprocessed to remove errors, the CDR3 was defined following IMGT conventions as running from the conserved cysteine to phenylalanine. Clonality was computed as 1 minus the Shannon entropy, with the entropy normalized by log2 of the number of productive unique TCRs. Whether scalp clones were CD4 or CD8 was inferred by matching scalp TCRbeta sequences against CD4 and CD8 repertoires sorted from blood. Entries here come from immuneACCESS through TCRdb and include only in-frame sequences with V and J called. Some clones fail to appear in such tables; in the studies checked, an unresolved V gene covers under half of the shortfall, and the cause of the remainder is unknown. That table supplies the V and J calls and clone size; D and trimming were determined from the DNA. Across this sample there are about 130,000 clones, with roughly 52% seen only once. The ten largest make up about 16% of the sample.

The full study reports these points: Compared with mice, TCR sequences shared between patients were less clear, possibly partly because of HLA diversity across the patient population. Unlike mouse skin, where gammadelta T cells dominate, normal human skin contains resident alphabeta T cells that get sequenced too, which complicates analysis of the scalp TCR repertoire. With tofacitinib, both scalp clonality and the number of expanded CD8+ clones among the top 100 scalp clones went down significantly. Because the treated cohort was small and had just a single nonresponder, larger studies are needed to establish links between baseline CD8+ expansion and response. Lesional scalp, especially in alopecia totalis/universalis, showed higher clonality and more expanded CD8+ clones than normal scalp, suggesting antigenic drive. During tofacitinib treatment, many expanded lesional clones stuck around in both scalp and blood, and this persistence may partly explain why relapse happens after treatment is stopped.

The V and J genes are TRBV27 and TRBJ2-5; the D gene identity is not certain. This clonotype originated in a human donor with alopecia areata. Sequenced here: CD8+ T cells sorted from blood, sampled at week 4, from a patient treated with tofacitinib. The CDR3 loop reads CASSLWDQETQYF. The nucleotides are TGTGCCAGCAGTTTATGGGACCAAGAGACCCAGTACTTC.